What follows is one T cell receptor beta chain and its context. A single base separates this from a much larger clone, so it may be a read error. Per the germline V gene, CDR1 is SGHVS and CDR2 is FNYEAQ. V dropped 6 bases and J dropped 1 base, with 15 bases sitting between them. The CDR3 consists of 15 residues. This record belongs to a study of neurological immune-mediated disorders. Using its own MiXCR run on the 5' RACE reads, TCRdb lists one record per CDR3 protein. This table holds tens of thousands of distinct CDR3 sequences, 10% found once. The source is a man aged 40-55 years in good health. The chain recombines TRBV7-6 with TRBJ1-1; D uncertain. The material sequenced was PBMCs. The CDR3 nucleotides are TGTGCCAGCAGACAGAACTCGGCTGAGAACACTGAAGCTTTCTTT. It specifies CASRQNSAENTEAFF.